This T cell receptor (beta chain) was recorded in a study of Graves' ophthalmopathy and Graves' hyperthyroidism. This CDR3 has 16 amino acids. Germline V gene sequence: CDR1 SGHDT, CDR2 YYEEEE. Germline trimming cut 4 bases from V and 0 bases from J; bases unmatched to any gene: 7. RNA transcripts served as template for amplifying TCR beta CDR3 sequences. The workflow started with a first-round RT-PCR run with HTBI primers and then moved on to a second-round multiplex PCR. Using its own MiXCR run on the multiplex PCR reads, TCRdb lists one record per CDR3 protein. Of about 340,000 distinct CDR3 sequences listed, roughly 15% are singletons. Moderate-to-severe activity, with CAS ≥3, NOSPECS ≥4 and duration under 3 months, characterized the donors with ophthalmopathy. Other autoimmune disease, uncontrolled infection, pregnancy and lactation led to exclusion. It was on clinical symptoms, serum thyroxine, TRAb, thyroid ultrasound and orbital computed tomography that diagnosis relied.

The sample taken for sequencing was peripheral blood. The chain is built from TRBV5-6 and TRBJ2-5; 9 nucleotides match TRBD2. The sequence was collected from an adult man with Graves' ophthalmopathy. Here the CDR3 reads CASSPGLANNQETQYF. CDR3 sequence (DNA): TGTGCCAGCAGCCCCGGACTAGCGAATAACCAAGAGACCCAGTACTTC.